The present entry profiles one T cell receptor beta chain with its context. Its antigen is unidentified. After isolation, RNA underwent reverse transcription to generate cDNA as the sequencing template. Sequenced by immunoSEQ multiplex PCR; TCRdb stores in-frame clones only, minus some. The sample holds over 150,000 clones, less than 70% seen once. This sample's treatment: oral pan-JAK inhibitor, 5-10 mg twice daily. The data originate from a study of CD8+ T cells in alopecia areata. The CDR3 is 15 residues long. The germline CDR1 and CDR2 sequences are SGHVS and FQNEAQ. J gave up 3 bases and V 2 bases, and 7 bases lay outside the gene matches. Study-wide results and caveats: While tofacitinib was given, many expanded lesional clones persisted in scalp and blood.

V usage is TRBV7-8 and J usage is TRBJ2-7; TRBD1 agrees at 7 bases. The origin of this receptor is a human donor with alopecia areata. Here the sequenced sample was CD8+ T cells sorted from blood, taken at week 24, from a patient treated with tofacitinib. CDR3 residues: CASSLFPGQNYEQYF. CDR3 nucleotides: TGTGCCAGCAGCTTATTTCCGGGACAGAACTACGAGCAGTACTTC.